This passage covers 7 T cell receptor beta chains from one sample sequenced in a study of blood T cell repertoires in COVID-19. Sequencing used immunoSEQ multiplex PCR; TCRdb keeps in-frame clones, though not all of them. The sample shows roughly 200,000 clones, roughly 80% of them seen only once. The sample taken for sequencing was peripheral blood. All receptors derive from a woman in her seventies with acute or convalescent COVID-19.

This clone occurred a few times. The V call is TRBV7-9, the J call TRBJ1-4; no firm D call. The CDR3 spans 15 residues. Trimming stripped 3 bases from V and 0 bases from J, with 8 bases between. Germline CDR1 SEHNR, CDR2 FQNEAQ (reference sequence). The CDR3, as DNA: TGTGCCAGCAGCTTCCCTAGAGCAACTAATGAAAAACTGTTTTTT. Protein: CASSFPRATNEKLFF.

This clone was seen once. The V call is TRBV30, the J call TRBJ2-7; 7 positions agree with TRBD1. Trimming at V came to 4 bases and at J to 4 bases, leaving 7 bases not matched to a gene. Germline V gives CDR1 GTSNPN, CDR2 SVGIG (reference sequence). The CDR3 extends over 13 amino acids. In nucleotides, the CDR3 is TGTGCCTGGAACCGGGACAGAGGTTACGAGCAGTACTTC. It is translated as CAWNRDRGYEQYF.

V usage is TRBV12-3 or TRBV12-4 and J usage is TRBJ2-5, with TRBD2 as a possible D gene (5 bases). The CDR3 length is 13 residues. Trimming left V 3 bases short and J 5 bases short, with 10 bases between. The CDR3 protein is CASSFGVYETQYF. CDR3 nucleotides: TGTGCCAGCAGTTTCGGGGTTTATGAGACCCAGTACTTC.

The chain carries TRBV30 and TRBJ2-7; a possible D gene is TRBD1 (6 bases). Germline assignment: CDR1 GTSNPN and CDR2 SVGIG (reference sequence). CDR3 size: 14 residues. The V end was cut by 2 bases, the J end by 3 bases, with 14 bases between. CDR3 nucleotide sequence: TGTGCCTGGAGTTGGGGAAGGGGGTACTACGAGCAGTACTTC. This codes for CAWSWGRGYYEQYF.

Concerning this clone: The sample holds other DNA sequences that translate to the same CDR3. The chain employs TRBV5-1 and TRBJ1-1; 8 bases line up with TRBD1. V was pared by 2 bases and J by 4 bases, with 1 base of the junction left unmatched. Per germline, CDR1 SGHRS and CDR2 YFSETQ. The CDR3 totals 13 residues. The CDR3 sequence: CASSFTGGTEAFF. Written as DNA, the CDR3 is TGCGCCAGCAGCTTTACAGGGGGCACTGAAGCTTTCTTT. Full variable domain (missing parts from reference TRBV5-1 and TRBJ1-1): KAGVTQTPRYLIKTRGQQVTLSCSPISGHRSVSWYQQTPGQGLQFLFEYFSETQRNKGNFPGRFSGRQFSNSRSEMNVSTLELGDSALYLCASSFTGGTEAFFGQGTRLTVV.

V gene TRBV5-1 combines with J gene TRBJ2-1, with TRBD1 as a possible D gene (6 bases). The CDR3 totals 16 residues. V was cut by 0 bases and J by 3 bases, with 13 bases left in between. The germline gives CDR1 SGHRS, CDR2 YFSETQ. The CDR3 reads CASSLDRVGGYNEQFF. CDR3 bases: TGCGCCAGCAGCTTGGACAGGGTAGGTGGCTACAATGAGCAGTTCTTC.

The chain recombines TRBV7-9 with TRBJ1-4; the D is unclear. The CDR3 spans 16 residues. Trimming took 3 bases from V and 7 from J, leaving 18 bases between them. Germline V gives CDR1 SEHNR, CDR2 FQNEAQ (reference sequence). The CDR3 region is CASSFRDAGEREKLFF. CDR3 sequence (DNA): TGTGCCAGCAGCTTCAGAGACGCCGGGGAGCGTGAAAAACTGTTTTTT.